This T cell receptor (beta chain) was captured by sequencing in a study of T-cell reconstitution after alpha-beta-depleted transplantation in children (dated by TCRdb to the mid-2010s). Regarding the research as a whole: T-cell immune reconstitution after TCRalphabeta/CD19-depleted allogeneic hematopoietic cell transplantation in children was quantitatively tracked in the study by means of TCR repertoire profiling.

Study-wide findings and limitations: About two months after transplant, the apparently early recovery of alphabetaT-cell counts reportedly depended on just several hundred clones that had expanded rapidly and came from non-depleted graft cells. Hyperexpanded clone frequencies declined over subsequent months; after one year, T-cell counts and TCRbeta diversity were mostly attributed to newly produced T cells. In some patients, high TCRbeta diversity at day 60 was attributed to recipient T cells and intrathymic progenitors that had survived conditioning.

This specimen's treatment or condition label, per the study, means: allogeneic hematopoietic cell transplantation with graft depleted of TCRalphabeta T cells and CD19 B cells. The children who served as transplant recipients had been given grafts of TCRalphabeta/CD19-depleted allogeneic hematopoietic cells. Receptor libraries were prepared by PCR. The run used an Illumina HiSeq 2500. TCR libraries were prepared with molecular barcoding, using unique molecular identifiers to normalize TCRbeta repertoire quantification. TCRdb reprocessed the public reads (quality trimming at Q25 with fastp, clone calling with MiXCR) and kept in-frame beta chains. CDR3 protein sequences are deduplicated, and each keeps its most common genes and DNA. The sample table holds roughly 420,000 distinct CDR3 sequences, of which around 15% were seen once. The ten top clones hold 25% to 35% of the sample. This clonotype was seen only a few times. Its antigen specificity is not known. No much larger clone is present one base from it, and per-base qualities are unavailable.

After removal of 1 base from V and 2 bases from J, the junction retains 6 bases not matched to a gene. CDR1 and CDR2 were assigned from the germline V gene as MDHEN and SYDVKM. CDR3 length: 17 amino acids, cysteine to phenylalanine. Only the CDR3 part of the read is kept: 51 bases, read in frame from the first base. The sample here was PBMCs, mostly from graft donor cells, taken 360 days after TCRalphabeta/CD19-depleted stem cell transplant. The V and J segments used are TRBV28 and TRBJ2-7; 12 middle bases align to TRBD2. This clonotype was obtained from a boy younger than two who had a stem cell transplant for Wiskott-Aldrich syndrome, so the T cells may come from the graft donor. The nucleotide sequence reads TGTGCCAGCAGTTTATCTCGACTAGCGGGAGTTCCCTACGAGCAGTACTTC. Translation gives CASSLSRLAGVPYEQYF.